Reported below is one TCR beta chain. The antigen is not known. TCR sequencing used cDNA made by reverse transcription of extracted RNA. The table came from immunoSEQ multiplex PCR; TCRdb's copy has only in-frame clones and leaves some out. The data hold 150,000 or so clones, with 55% observed a single time. This record belongs to a study of CD8+ T cells in alopecia areata. V lost 3 bases and J 4 bases, leaving 15 bases between the germline ends. The CDR3 extends over 15 amino acids. Germline loops: CDR1 LNHDA, CDR2 SQIVND (reference sequence). Notes on the study in general: Mice showed TCR sharing more clearly than patients did, possibly owing to HLA.

The chain links TRBV19 to TRBJ2-5; the D is unclear. The source of this sequence is a human donor in good health. The sample comprised CD4+ T cells sorted from blood. The CDR3 DNA sequence: TGTGCCAGTAGTATGGGCCAGGCCTCCGGAGAGACCCAGTACTTC. This sequence encodes CASSMGQASGETQYF.